These 22 T cell receptor beta chains originate from one sample sequenced in a study of blood T cell repertoires in COVID-19. Assay used: immunoSEQ multiplex PCR; TCRdb lists only in-frame clones, some missing. The table has some 220,000 clones, approximately 90% seen once. The sequenced material came from peripheral blood. These receptors originate from a woman under 30 who had recovered from COVID-19.

The gene calls are TRBV5-1 and TRBJ2-6; 15 bases are a match to TRBD2. This CDR3 has 19 amino acids. V shed 4 bases and J 3 bases; nucleotides not matched to a gene: 8. From germline, CDR1 is SGHRS and CDR2 YFSETQ. CDR3 residues: CASSSGLAGGPIGANVLTF. As DNA, the CDR3 is TGCGCCAGCAGCAGCGGACTAGCGGGAGGGCCAATTGGGGCCAACGTCCTGACTTTC.

V and J are TRBV19 and TRBJ2-7, with a possible D match to TRBD2 (5 bases). V gave up 1 base and J gave up 7 bases, with 14 bases separating them. The CDR3 spans 14 residues. Germline CDR1 and CDR2: LNHDA and SQIVND (reference sequence). The CDR3 bases are TGTGCCAGTAGTATAGGCAGCGGACCAAGGGAGCAGTACTTC. This codes for CASSIGSGPREQYF.

This chain joins TRBV7-3 and TRBJ2-1; 8 bases line up with TRBD2. The CDR3 sequence is 15 residues long. Germline values: CDR1 SGHTA, CDR2 FQGTGA. The V and J ends lost 5 bases and 0 bases, in that order; junction bases with no gene match: 3. The CDR3 loop reads CASSVLAASYNEQFF. CDR3 coding DNA: TGTGCCAGCAGCGTACTAGCGGCCTCCTACAATGAGCAGTTCTTC.

This rearrangement joins TRBV2 to TRBJ2-1, with 7 bases identical to TRBD2. J gave up 8 bases and V 3 bases, and 4 bases lay outside the gene matches. The CDR3 extends over 13 amino acids. Germline values: CDR1 SNHLY, CDR2 FYNNEI. Here the CDR3 DNA reads TGTGCCAGCAGTGAGGCGCGGGAGTATGAGCAGTTCTTC. It specifies CASSEAREYEQFF.

V is TRBV15 and J is TRBJ2-7; TRBD2 is a possible D gene (6 bases). This CDR3 has 12 amino acids. Germline assignment: CDR1 LNHNV and CDR2 YYDKDF (reference sequence). V lost 5 bases and J lost 5, with 10 bases in between. CDR3 nucleotide sequence: TGTGCCACCAGCGGGCGGGGAAACGAGCAGTACTTC. This gives the protein CATSGRGNEQYF.

As for this clone: Compared with germline, one end of the junction differs, possibly owing to a read error. This chain links TRBV5-1 with TRBJ2-1; 10 bases map to TRBD1. The CDR3 is made up of 14 amino acids. CDR1 SGHRS and CDR2 YFSETQ come from the germline V gene. In nucleotides, the CDR3 is TGCGCCAGCAGTCTGACAGGGGGCTACAATGGGCAGTTCTTC. It specifies CASSLTGGYNGQFF.

This rearrangement joins TRBV28 to TRBJ1-5, with D maybe TRBD1 (6 bases). Germline V gene lookup returns CDR1 MDHEN and CDR2 SYDVKM. The length of the CDR3 is 13 residues. V was cut by 5 bases and J by 4 bases, with 9 bases left in between. CDR3 sequence (DNA): TGTGCCAGCAGTACGGACAGAAATCAGCCCCAGCATTTT. Amino acids: CASSTDRNQPQHF. Drawing the rest from reference TRBV28 and TRBJ1-5, the complete variable domain is DVKVTQSSRYLVKRTGEKVFLECVQDMDHENMFWYRQDPGLGLRLIYFSYDVKMKEKGDIPEGYSVSREKKERFSLILESASTNQTSMYLCASSTDRNQPQHFGDGTRLSIL.

The V gene is TRBV29-1, the J gene TRBJ1-1; 7 bases are shared with TRBD1. V dropped 6 bases and J dropped 0; count of bases not matched to a gene: 10. CDR1 SQVTM and CDR2 ANQGSEA come from the germline V gene. The CDR3 runs to 15 residues. The DNA for the CDR3 is TGCAGCGTGGCCTTGGACAGGTGGATGAACACTGAAGCTTTCTTT. It yields the protein CSVALDRWMNTEAFF.

The DNA of the CDR3 is TGTGCCAGCAGCAAACTACGCGGGGTTAGCAATCAGCCCCAGCATTTT. Translated, it gives CASSKLRGVSNQPQHF. The chain recombines TRBV21-1 with TRBJ1-5. TRBV21-1 is deemed a pseudogene. The CDR3 is made up of 16 amino acids.

On this clone itself: At one end the junction does not follow the germline gene, possibly because of a read error. The rearrangement links TRBV6-1 to TRBJ2-1, with TRBD2 matching over 8 bases. CDR3 size: 16 residues. Germline CDR1 is MNHNS and CDR2 is SASEGT. The CDR3: CAGSEGAGGAYNEQFF. The CDR3, as DNA: TGTGCCGGCAGTGAAGGGGCGGGAGGCGCCTACAATGAGCAGTTCTTC.

The chain employs TRBV30 and TRBJ2-4; 8 bases are shared with TRBD1. CDR3 length: 21 residues. The junction had 22 bases not matched to a gene; V was cut back by 2 bases and J by 1 base. The germline V gene encodes CDR1 GTSNPN and CDR2 SVGIG (reference sequence). Written as DNA, the CDR3 is TGTGCCTGGAGTACAGGGGGAATACGGGCTCCATTAGGGGTGGCCAAAAACATTCAGTACTTC. Translation: CAWSTGGIRAPLGVAKNIQYF.

This clone was observed a few times. The rearrangement joins TRBV7-2 to TRBJ2-7; TRBD2 might be the D (5 bases). The CDR3 has 13 residues. The V end was cut by 1 base, the J end by 4 bases, with 8 bases between. Germline CDR1 and CDR2: SGHTA and FQGNSA. Here the CDR3 reads CASSLGGEYEQYF. In DNA, the CDR3 is TGTGCCAGCAGCTTAGGGGGAGAATACGAGCAGTACTTC.

This clone turned up a few times. V and J are TRBV4-1 and TRBJ2-7; 7 bases are a match to TRBD2. Trimming removed 4 bases from V and 0 bases from J; junction bases left unmatched: 6. The CDR3 sequence is 15 residues long. CDR1 MGHRA and CDR2 YSYEKL come from the germline V gene. The CDR3 loop reads CASSPHGTNSYEQYF. In DNA, the CDR3 is TGCGCCAGCAGCCCGCACGGGACTAACTCCTACGAGCAGTACTTC.

The chain employs TRBV3-1 (or the pseudogene TRBV3-2) and TRBJ2-7, with D hard to call. Germline CDR1 is LGHDT and CDR2 is YNNKEL (reference sequence). CDR3 length: 13 amino acids. Trimming took off 3 bases at V and 2 bases at J, with 8 bases between the two ends. CDR3: CASSQEQTYEQYF. Written as DNA, the CDR3 is TGTGCCAGCAGCCAGGAACAGACCTACGAGCAGTACTTC.

J is TRBJ1-1 and V is TRBV9, with 9 positions matching TRBD1. The length of the CDR3 is 14 residues. Germline V gives CDR1 SGDLS, CDR2 YYNGEE. The junction had 4 bases not matched to a gene; V was cut back by 4 bases and J by 3 bases. The CDR3 coding sequence is TGTGCCAGCAGCTCTCGGACAGGGGACACTGAAGCTTTCTTT. Encoded protein: CASSSRTGDTEAFF. The full variable domain, rest sourced from reference TRBV9 and TRBJ1-1, is DSGVTQTPKHLITATGQRVTLRCSPRSGDLSVYWYQQSLDQGLQFLIQYYNGEERAKGNILERFSAQQFPDLHSELNLSSLELGDSALYFCASSSRTGDTEAFFGQGTRLTVV.

The chain carries TRBV14 and TRBJ2-5; possibly TRBD2 for D (6 bases). The germline V gene has CDR1 SGHDN and CDR2 FVKESK. V lost 4 bases, J lost 3 bases, and 9 bases lay in between. The CDR3 runs to 13 residues. The CDR3 sequence is CASSLWGEETQYF. The CDR3 nucleotides are TGTGCCAGCAGCCTTTGGGGGGAAGAGACCCAGTACTTC.

This clone was detected a few times. The V gene is TRBV4-3, the J gene TRBJ2-1; 8 bases line up with TRBD2. This CDR3 comprises 16 residues. V lost 0 bases to trimming and J lost 4 bases; unmatched junction nucleotides: 5. Germline assignment: CDR1 LGHNA and CDR2 YSLEER. CDR3 DNA sequence: TGCGCCAGCAGCCAAGATCTGGGCGGGAGGTACAATGAGCAGTTCTTC. Translated: CASSQDLGGRYNEQFF.

This chain links TRBV14 with TRBJ2-5; tentative D call: TRBD1 (5 bases). Between the trimmed V and J ends, which lost 1 base and 3 bases, there was a span of 12 bases. From germline, CDR1 is SGHDN and CDR2 FVKESK. This CDR3 has 15 amino acids. The CDR3 is CASSQVWLGEETQYF. The CDR3 DNA is TGTGCCAGCAGCCAAGTCTGGCTAGGGGAAGAGACCCAGTACTTC. Using reference TRBV14 and TRBJ2-5 for the parts outside the CDR3, the full variable domain is EAGVTQFPSHSVIEKGQTVTLRCDPISGHDNLYWYRRVMGKEIKFLLHFVKESKQDESGMPNNRFLAERTGGTYSTLKVQPAELEDSGVYFCASSQVWLGEETQYFGPGTRLLVL.

The chain couples TRBV7-2 to TRBJ2-7, with 8 bases aligning to TRBD1. The CDR3 runs to 15 residues. The germline V gene has CDR1 SGHTA and CDR2 FQGNSA. After removal of 0 bases from V and 3 bases from J, the junction contained 4 bases not matched to a gene. The CDR3 loop reads CASSLARDRYYEQYF. The CDR3 DNA sequence: TGTGCCAGCAGCTTAGCCCGGGACAGGTACTACGAGCAGTACTTC.

The V gene is TRBV6-4, the J gene TRBJ2-2; weak D call: TRBD2 (5 bases). The CDR3 contains 13 residues. Trimming took 9 bases from V and 2 from J, leaving 10 bases between them. In germline, CDR1 is MRHNA, CDR2 SNTAGT. The CDR3 sequence is CASSRTNTGELFF. DNA for the CDR3: TGTGCCAGTTCCCGGACTAACACCGGGGAGCTGTTTTTT.

The rearrangement joins TRBV13 to TRBJ1-1, with TRBD1 identical over 8 bases. The CDR3 length is 15 residues. Germline V gene sequence: CDR1 PRHDT, CDR2 FYEKMQ (reference sequence). The V and J ends lost 5 bases and 4 bases, in that order; junction bases with no gene match: 9. The CDR3 bases are TGTGCCAGCAGCCAAGGACAGGGCCGATCCACTGAAGCTTTCTTT. Protein product: CASSQGQGRSTEAFF. Using reference TRBV13 and TRBJ1-1 for the parts outside the CDR3, the full variable domain is AAGVIQSPRHLIKEKRETATLKCYPIPRHDTVYWYQQGPGQDPQFLISFYEKMQSDKGSIPDRFSAQQFSDYHSELNMSSLELGDSALYFCASSQGQGRSTEAFFGQGTRLTVV.

The genes are TRBV2 and TRBJ2-2; D possibly corresponds to TRBD2 (5 bases). The germline CDR1 and CDR2 sequences are SNHLY and FYNNEI. The CDR3 has 15 residues. Trimming shortened V by 6 bases and J by 4 bases, and 15 bases separated the two germline ends. CDR3 protein: CASRPGDTVTGELFF. The CDR3 bases are TGTGCCAGCAGACCCGGGGATACCGTCACCGGGGAGCTGTTTTTT.